This T cell receptor beta chain was sequenced in a study of T cell responses to AZD1222 COVID-19 vaccine. Note on this clone: What it binds is not known.

Study results and caveats: Seropositivity was recorded at baseline in only a handful of AZD1222 recipients. Vaccine-associated CD4 TCRs ranged over spike, dominating at 160-218 and 743-854. A mostly white British donor set with more females was recruited, and clonal diversity was possibly underestimated. Variant regions that are unmutated are reportedly the target of nearly half of spike-specific TCRs.

Per germline, CDR1 SNHLY and CDR2 FYNNEI. This CDR3 contains 13 residues. Trimming left V 6 bases short and J 2 bases short, with 10 bases between. Produced via immunoSEQ multiplex PCR; TCRdb's table is partial and in-frame only. The sample lists tens of thousands of clones, approximately 87% occurring once. The chain employs TRBV2 and TRBJ1-1; tentatively, D is TRBD1 (5 bases). Material: peripheral blood, obtained 28 days after the second AZD1222 dose. This TCR was sampled from an adult who received the AZD1222 COVID-19 vaccine. This CDR3 reads CASRVDRNTEAFF. CDR3 coding DNA: TGTGCCAGCAGAGTAGACAGAAACACTGAAGCTTTCTTT. Full variable domain (rest looked up from reference TRBV2 and TRBJ1-1): EPEVTQTPSHQVTQMGQEVILRCVPISNHLYFYWYRQILGQKVEFLVSFYNNEISEKSEIFDDQFSVERPDGSNFTLKIRSTKLEDSAMYFCASRVDRNTEAFFGQGTRLTVV.